The sequence of this T cell receptor (beta chain) was determined in a study of T cells in Graves' hyperthyroidism and ophthalmopathy. Using RNA transcripts as the source, TCR beta CDR3 regions were amplified. With the HTBI primer set, the TCR CDR3 went through a first round of RT-PCR. TCRdb independently ran MiXCR on the multiplex PCR reads; one entry per CDR3 protein. The sample records approximately 590,000 distinct CDR3 sequences, about 15% being singletons. Patients having uncontrolled infection, another autoimmune disease, pregnancy or lactation were not included. V gave up 4 bases and J gave up 7 bases; unmatched junction bases: 13. This CDR3 region has 15 residues. Germline V gene sequence: CDR1 DFQATT, CDR2 SNEGSKA (reference sequence).

Sequencing input: blood. The TCR was taken from a woman aged 25 to 39 with Graves' hyperthyroidism. The rearrangement links TRBV20-1 to TRBJ2-1; TRBD2 matches 7 bases. The CDR3 nucleotides are TGCAGTGCTATCCCGTTGGCGGGAGATCGGAATGAGCAGTTCTTC. Its protein is CSAIPLAGDRNEQFF.